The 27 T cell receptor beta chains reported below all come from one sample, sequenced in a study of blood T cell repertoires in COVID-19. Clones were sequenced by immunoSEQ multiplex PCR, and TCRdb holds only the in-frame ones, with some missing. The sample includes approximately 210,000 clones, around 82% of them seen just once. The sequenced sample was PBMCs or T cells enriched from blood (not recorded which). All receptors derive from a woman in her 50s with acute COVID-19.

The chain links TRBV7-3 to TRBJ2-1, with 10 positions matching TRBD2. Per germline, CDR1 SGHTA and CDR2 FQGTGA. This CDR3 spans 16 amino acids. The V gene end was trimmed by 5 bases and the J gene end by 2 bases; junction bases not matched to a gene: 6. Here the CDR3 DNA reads TGTGCCAGCAGCCCAGCGGGGGGGCAGACCTACAATGAGCAGTTCTTC. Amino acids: CASSPAGGQTYNEQFF.

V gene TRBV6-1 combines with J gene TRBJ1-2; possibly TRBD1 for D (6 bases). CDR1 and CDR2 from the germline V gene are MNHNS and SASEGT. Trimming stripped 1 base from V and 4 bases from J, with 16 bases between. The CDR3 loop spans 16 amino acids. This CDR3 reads CASSEGPGHPLYGYTF. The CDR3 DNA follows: TGTGCCAGCAGTGAAGGACCGGGACACCCCCTCTATGGCTACACCTTC.

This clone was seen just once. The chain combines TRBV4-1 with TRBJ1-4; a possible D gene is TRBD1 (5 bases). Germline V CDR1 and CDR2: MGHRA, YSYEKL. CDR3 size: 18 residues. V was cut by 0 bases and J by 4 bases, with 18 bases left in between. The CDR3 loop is CASSQDWGAGDFNEKLFF. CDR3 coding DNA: TGCGCCAGCAGCCAAGATTGGGGCGCTGGAGACTTTAATGAAAAACTGTTTTTT.

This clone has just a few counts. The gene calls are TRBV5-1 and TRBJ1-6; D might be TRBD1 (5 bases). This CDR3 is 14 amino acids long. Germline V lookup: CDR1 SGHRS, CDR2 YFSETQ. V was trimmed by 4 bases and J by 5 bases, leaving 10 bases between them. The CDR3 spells CASSRDSDNSPLHF. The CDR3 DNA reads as TGCGCCAGCAGCCGAGACAGCGATAATTCACCCCTCCACTTT.

Here the CDR3 reads CASSYRGQGDEKLFF. In DNA, the CDR3 is TGTGCCAGCAGTTACCGGGGACAGGGAGATGAAAAACTGTTTTTT. V and J are TRBV6-5 and TRBJ1-4, with 9 bases matching TRBD1. Trimming at V came to 2 bases and at J to 6 bases, leaving 4 bases not matched to a gene. The germline CDR1 and CDR2 sequences are MNHEY and SVGAGI. The CDR3 consists of 15 residues.

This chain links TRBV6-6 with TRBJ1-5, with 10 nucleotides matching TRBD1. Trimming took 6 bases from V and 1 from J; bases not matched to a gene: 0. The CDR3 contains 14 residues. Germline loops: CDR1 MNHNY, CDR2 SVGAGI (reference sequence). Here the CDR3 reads CASRGQGSNQPQHF. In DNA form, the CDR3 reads TGTGCCAGCAGGGGACAGGGGAGCAATCAGCCCCAGCATTTT.

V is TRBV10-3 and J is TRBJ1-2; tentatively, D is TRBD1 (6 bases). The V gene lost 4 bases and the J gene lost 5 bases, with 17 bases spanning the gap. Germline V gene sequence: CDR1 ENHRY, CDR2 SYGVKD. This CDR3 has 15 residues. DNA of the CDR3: TGTGCCATCAGTGCTTTTGGGTCAGGGGATTATGGCTACACCTTC. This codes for CAISAFGSGDYGYTF.

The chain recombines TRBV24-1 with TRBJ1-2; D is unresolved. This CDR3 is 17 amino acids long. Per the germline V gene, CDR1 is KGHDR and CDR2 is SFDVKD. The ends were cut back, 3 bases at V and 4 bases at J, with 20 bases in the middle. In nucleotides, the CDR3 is TGTGCCACCAGTGATCACACTCTACAGTCAGGCCCCTATGGCTACACCTTC. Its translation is CATSDHTLQSGPYGYTF.

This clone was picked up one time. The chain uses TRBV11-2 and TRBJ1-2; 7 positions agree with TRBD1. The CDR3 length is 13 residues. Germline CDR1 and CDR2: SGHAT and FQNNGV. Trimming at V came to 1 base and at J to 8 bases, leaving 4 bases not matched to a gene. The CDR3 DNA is TGTGCCAGCAGCTTAGTCAGGGGGTACGGCTACACCTTC. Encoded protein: CASSLVRGYGYTF.

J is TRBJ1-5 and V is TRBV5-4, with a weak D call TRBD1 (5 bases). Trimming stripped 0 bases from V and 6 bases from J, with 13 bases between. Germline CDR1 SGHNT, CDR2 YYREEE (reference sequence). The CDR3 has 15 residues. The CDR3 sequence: CASSLDKGMGQPQHF. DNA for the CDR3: TGTGCCAGCAGCTTGGATAAGGGGATGGGTCAGCCCCAGCATTTT.

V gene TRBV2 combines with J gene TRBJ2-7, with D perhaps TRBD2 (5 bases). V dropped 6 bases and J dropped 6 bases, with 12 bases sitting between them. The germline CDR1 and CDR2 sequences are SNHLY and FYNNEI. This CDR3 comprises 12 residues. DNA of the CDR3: TGTGCCAGCAGGCCGCCGCTAGCCGAGCAGTACGTC. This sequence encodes CASRPPLAEQYV.

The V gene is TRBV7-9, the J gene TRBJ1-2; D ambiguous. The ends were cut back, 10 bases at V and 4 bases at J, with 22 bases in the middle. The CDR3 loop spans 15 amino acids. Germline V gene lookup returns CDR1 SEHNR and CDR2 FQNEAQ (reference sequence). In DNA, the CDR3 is TGTGCCACTAAATCCTTACGGACTGGAAGCTATGGCTACACCTTC. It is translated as CATKSLRTGSYGYTF.

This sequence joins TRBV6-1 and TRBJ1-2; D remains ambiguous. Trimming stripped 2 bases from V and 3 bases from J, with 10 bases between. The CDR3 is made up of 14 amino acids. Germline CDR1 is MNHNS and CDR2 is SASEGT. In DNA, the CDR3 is TGTGCCAGCAGTGAAAGAGCAGAGGACTATGGCTACACCTTC. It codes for CASSERAEDYGYTF.

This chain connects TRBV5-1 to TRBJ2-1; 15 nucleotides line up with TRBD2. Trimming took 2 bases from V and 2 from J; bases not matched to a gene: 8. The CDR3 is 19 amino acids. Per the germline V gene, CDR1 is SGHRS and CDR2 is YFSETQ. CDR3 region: CASSLLGLAGGRTYNEQFF. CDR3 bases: TGCGCCAGCAGCTTACTGGGACTAGCGGGGGGCAGGACCTACAATGAGCAGTTCTTC. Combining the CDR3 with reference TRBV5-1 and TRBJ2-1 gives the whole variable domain KAGVTQTPRYLIKTRGQQVTLSCSPISGHRSVSWYQQTPGQGLQFLFEYFSETQRNKGNFPGRFSGRQFSNSRSEMNVSTLELGDSALYLCASSLLGLAGGRTYNEQFFGPGTRLTVL.

The CDR3 DNA follows: TGTGCCAGCAGCCCGACCGAGGCGGAGGGGCAAGAGACCCAGTACTTC. Protein product: CASSPTEAEGQETQYF. J is TRBJ2-5 and V is TRBV27, with D perhaps matching TRBD2 (6 bases). V lost 6 bases, J lost 2 bases, and 19 bases lay in between. The germline V gene has CDR1 MNHEY and CDR2 SMNVEV (reference sequence). CDR3 length equals 16 residues.

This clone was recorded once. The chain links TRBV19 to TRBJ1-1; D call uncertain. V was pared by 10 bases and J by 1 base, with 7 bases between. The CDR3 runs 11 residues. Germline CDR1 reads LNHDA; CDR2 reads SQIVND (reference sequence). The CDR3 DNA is TGTGCCACTACGGGGAACACTGAAGCTTTCTTT. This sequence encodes CATTGNTEAFF.

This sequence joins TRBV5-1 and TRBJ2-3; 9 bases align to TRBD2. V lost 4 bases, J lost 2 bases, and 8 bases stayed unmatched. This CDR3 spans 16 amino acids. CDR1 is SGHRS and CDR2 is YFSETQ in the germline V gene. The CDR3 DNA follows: TGCGCCAGCAGCCTCCAAGCGGGGGGCCCCACAGATACGCAGTATTTT. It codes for CASSLQAGGPTDTQYF.

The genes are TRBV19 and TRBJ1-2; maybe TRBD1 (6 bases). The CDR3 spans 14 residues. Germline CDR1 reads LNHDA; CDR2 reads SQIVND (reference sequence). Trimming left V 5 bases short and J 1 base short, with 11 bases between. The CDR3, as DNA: TGTGCCAGTAGTTGGGGCAGGGGTAACTATGGCTACACCTTC. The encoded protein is CASSWGRGNYGYTF. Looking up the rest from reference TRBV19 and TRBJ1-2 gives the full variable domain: DGGITQSPKYLFRKEGQNVTLSCEQNLNHDAMYWYRQDPGQGLRLIYYSQIVNDFQKGDIAEGYSVSREKKESFPLTVTSAQKNPTAFYLCASSWGRGNYGYTFGSGTRLTVV.

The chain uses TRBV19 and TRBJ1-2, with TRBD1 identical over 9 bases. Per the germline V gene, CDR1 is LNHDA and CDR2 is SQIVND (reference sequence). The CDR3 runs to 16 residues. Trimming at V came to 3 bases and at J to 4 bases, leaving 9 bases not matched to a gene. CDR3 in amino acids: CASSMRGQGGSYGYTF. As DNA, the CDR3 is TGTGCCAGTAGTATGCGGGGACAGGGAGGCTCCTATGGCTACACCTTC.

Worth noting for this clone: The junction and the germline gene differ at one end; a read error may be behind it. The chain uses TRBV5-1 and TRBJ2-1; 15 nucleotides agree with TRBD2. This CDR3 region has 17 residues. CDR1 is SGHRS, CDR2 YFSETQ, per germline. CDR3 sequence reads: CASSLPGLAGGYSEQFF. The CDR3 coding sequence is TGCGCCAGCAGCCTGCCCGGACTAGCGGGGGGGTACAGTGAGCAGTTCTTC.

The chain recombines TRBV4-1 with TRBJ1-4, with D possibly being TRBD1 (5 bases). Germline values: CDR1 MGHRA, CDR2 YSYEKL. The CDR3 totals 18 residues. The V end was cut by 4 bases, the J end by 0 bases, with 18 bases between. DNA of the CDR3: TGCGCCAGCAGCCCCGTTGGGGTCAGGGTGTCAACTAATGAAAAACTGTTTTTT. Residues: CASSPVGVRVSTNEKLFF.

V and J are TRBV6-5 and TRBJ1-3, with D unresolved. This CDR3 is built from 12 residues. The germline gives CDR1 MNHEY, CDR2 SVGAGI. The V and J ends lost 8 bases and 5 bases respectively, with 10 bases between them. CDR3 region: CASEDARNTIYF. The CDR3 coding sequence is TGTGCCAGCGAGGATGCGAGAAACACCATATATTTT.

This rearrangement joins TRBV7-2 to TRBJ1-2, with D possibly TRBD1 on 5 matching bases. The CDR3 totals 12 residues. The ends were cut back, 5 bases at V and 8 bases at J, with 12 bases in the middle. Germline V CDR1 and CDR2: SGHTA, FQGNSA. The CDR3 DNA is TGTGCCAGCAGCCGAGACAGCCCCGGCTACACCTTC. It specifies CASSRDSPGYTF. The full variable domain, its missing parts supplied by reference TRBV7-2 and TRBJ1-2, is GAGVSQSPSNKVTEKGKDVELRCDPISGHTALYWYRQSLGQGLEFLIYFQGNSAPDKSGLPSDRFSAERTGGSVSTLTIQRTQQEDSAVYLCASSRDSPGYTFGSGTRLTVV.

The CDR3 coding sequence is TGTGCTAGTGGTCCAGGGACTGGGGAGGCCCAGCCCCAGCATTTT. Encoded protein: CASGPGTGEAQPQHF. The V and J genes are TRBV12-5 and TRBJ1-5; D is possibly TRBD1 (5 bases). V was cut by 5 bases and J by 7 bases, with 18 bases left in between. In germline, CDR1 is LGHNT, CDR2 FRNRAP. The CDR3 extends over 15 amino acids.

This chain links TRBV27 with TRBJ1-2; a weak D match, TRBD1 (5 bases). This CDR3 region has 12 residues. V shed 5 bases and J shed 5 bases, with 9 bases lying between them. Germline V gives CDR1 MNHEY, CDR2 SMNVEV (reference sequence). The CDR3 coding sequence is TGTGCCAGCAGTCCGGAGGGGTATGGCTACACCTTC. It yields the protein CASSPEGYGYTF.

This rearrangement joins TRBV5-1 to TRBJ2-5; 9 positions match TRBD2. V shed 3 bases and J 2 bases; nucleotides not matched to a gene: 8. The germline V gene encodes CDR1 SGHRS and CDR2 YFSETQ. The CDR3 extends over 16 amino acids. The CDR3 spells CASSYGSLAGQETQYF. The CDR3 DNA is TGCGCCAGCAGCTACGGATCTCTAGCGGGGCAAGAGACCCAGTACTTC.

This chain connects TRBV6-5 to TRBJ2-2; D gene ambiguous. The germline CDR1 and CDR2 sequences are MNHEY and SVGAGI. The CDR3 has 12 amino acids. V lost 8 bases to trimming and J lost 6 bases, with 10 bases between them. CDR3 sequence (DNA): TGTGCCAGCGGCCTTTGGTCCGGGGAGCTGTTTTTT. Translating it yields CASGLWSGELFF.